The present entry profiles one T cell receptor beta chain with its context. These data come from a study of OX40 agonist ivuxolimab in advanced cancers. The assay was immunoSEQ multiplex PCR, and TCRdb's table has in-frame clones only and misses some. The table shows around 70,000 clones, with around 88% occurring only once. The TCR originated in an adult with an advanced solid tumor such as melanoma, head and neck, liver or kidney cancer. The starting material was CD4+ or CD8+ T cells sorted from blood, obtained in a trial of the OX40 agonist ivuxolimab.

The CDR3 region is CASSESGYSNQPQHF. The CDR3 DNA reads TGTGCCAGCAGTGAATCCGGGTATAGCAATCAGCCCCAGCATTTT. V and J are TRBV6-1 and TRBJ1-5; D is ambiguous. V lost 2 bases, J lost 0 bases, and 8 bases lay in between. The CDR3 is 15 residues long. Germline V gene data show CDR1 as MNHNS and CDR2 as SASEGT.